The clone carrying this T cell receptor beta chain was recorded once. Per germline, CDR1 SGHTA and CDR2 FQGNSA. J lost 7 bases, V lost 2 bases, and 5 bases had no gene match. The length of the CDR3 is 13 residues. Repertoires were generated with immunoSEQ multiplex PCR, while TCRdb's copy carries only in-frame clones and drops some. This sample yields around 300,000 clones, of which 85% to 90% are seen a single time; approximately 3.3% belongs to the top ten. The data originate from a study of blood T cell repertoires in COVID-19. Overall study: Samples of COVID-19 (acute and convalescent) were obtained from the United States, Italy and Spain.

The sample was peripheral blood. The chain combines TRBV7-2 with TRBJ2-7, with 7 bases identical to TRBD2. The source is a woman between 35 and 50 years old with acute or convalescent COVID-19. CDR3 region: CASSLKASGEQYV. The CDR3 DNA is TGTGCCAGCAGCTTAAAAGCTAGCGGAGAGCAGTACGTC.